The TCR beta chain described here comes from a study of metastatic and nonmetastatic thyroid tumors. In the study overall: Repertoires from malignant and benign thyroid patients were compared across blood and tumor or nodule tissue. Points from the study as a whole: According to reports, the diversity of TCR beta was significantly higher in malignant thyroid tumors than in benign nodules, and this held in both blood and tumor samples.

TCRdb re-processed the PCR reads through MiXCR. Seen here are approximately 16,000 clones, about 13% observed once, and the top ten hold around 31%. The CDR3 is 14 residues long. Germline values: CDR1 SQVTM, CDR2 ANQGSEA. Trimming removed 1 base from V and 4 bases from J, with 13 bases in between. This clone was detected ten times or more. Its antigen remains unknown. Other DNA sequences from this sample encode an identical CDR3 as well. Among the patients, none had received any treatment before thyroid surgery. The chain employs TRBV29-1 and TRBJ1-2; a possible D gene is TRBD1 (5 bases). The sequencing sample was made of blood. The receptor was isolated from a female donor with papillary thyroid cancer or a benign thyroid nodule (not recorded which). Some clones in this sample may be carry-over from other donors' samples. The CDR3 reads CSVEGGPRGYGYTF. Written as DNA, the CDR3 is TGCAGCGTTGAAGGGGGCCCCCGGGGCTATGGCTACACCTTC.